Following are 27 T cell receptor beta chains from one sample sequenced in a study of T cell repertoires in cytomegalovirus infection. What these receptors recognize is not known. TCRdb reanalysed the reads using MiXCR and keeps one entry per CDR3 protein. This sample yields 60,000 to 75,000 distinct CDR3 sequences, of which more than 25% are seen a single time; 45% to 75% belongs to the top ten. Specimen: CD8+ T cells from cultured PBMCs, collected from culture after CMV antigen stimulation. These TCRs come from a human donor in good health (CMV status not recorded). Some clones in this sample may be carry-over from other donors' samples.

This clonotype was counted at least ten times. The CDR3 sequence: CASGETGVGYTF. For the CDR3, the DNA is TGTGCCAGTGGAGAGACAGGGGTCGGCTACACCTTC. The rearrangement links TRBV19 to TRBJ1-2, with 8 bases matching TRBD1. V lost 8 bases, J lost 8 bases, and 7 bases stayed unmatched. Germline CDR1 LNHDA, CDR2 SQIVND (reference sequence). This CDR3 region has 12 residues.

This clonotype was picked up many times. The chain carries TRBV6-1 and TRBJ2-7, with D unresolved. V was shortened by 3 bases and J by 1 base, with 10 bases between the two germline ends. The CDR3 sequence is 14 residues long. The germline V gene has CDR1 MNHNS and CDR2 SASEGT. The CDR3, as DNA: TGTGCCAGCAGTGATGCGGTCCTGTCCTACGAGCAGTACTTC. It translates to CASSDAVLSYEQYF.

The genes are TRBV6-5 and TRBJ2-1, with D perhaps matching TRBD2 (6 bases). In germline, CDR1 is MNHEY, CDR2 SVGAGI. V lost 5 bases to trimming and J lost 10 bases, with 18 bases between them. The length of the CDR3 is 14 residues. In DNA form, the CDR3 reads TGTGCCAGCAGTCTTGGGACTGGACCCCAAGAGCAGTTCTTC. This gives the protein CASSLGTGPQEQFF.

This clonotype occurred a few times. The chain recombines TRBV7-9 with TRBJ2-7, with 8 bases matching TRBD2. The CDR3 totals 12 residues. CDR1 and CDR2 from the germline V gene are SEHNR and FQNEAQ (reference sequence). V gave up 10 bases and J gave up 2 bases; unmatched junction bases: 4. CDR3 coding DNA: TGTGCCACGGCTAGCGGGCCCTACGAGCAGTACTTC. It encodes CATASGPYEQYF. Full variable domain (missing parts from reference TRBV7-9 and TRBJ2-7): DTGVSQNPRHKITKRGQNVTFRCDPISEHNRLYWYRQTLGQGPEFLTYFQNEAQLEKSRLLSDRFSAERPKGSFSTLEIQRTEQGDSAMYLCATASGPYEQYFGPGTRLTVT.

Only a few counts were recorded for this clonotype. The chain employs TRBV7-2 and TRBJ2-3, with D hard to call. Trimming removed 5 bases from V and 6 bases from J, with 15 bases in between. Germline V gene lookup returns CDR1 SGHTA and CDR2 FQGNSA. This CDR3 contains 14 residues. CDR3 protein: CASSTLRGWDTQYF. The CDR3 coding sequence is TGTGCCAGCAGCACCCTACGCGGATGGGATACGCAGTATTTT.

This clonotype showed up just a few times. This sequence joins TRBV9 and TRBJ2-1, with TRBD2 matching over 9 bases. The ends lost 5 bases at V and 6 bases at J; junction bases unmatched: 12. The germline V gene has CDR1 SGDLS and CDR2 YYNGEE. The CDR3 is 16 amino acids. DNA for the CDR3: TGTGCCAGCAGTCACCCCGGCGGGGGGGCCTCCAATGAGCAGTTCTTC. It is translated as CASSHPGGGASNEQFF.

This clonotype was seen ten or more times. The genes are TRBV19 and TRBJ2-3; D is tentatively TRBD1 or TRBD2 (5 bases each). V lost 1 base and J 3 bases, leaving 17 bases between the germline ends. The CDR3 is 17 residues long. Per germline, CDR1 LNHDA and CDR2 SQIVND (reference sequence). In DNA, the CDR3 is TGTGCCAGTAGTATAGCTTGGGGACCGCAAAGAACAGATACGCAGTATTTT. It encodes CASSIAWGPQRTDTQYF.

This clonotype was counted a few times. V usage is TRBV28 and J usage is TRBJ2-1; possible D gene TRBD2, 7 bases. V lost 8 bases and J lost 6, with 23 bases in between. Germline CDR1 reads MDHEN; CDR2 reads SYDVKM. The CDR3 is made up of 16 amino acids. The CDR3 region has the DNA TGTGCCAGCTCTCCGAGGGGGGGGGCGCGGGTCAATGAGCAGTTCTTC. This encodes CASSPRGGARVNEQFF.

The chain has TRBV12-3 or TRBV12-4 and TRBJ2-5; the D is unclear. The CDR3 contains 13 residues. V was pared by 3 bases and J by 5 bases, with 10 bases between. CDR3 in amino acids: CASSLRPLETQYF. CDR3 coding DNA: TGTGCCAGCAGTTTGAGGCCGTTGGAGACCCAGTACTTC.

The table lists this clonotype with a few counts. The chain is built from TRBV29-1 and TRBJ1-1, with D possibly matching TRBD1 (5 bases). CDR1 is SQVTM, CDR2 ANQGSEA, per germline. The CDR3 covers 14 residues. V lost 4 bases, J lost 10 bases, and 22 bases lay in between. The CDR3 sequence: CSVASIGDASRAFF. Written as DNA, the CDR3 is TGCAGCGTTGCATCCATAGGGGACGCATCGCGAGCTTTCTTT.

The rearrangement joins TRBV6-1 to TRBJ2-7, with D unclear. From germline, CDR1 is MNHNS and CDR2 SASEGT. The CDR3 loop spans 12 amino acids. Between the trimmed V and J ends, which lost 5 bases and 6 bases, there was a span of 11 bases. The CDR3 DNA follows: TGTGCCAGCAGTTACCACCCCCTCGAGCAGTACTTC. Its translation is CASSYHPLEQYF.

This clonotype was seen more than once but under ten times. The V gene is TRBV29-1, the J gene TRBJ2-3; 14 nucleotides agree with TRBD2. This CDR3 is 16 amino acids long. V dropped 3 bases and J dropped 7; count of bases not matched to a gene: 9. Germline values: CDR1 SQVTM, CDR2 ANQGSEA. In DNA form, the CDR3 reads TGCAGCGTTGACGGACTAGCGGGGGGCCCGAGGAATACGCAGTATTTT. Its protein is CSVDGLAGGPRNTQYF.

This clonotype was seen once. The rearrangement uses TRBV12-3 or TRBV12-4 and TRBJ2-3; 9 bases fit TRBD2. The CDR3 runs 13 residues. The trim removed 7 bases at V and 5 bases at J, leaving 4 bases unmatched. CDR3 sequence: CASTTAGGDTQYF. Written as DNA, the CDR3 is TGTGCCAGCACCACAGCGGGAGGAGATACGCAGTATTTT.

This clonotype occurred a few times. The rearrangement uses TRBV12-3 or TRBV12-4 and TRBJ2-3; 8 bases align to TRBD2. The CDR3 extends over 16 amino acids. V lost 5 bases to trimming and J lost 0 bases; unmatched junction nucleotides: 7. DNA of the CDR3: TGTGCCAGCAGTACAGCGGGGGCTTCTAGCACAGATACGCAGTATTTT. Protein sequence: CASSTAGASSTDTQYF.

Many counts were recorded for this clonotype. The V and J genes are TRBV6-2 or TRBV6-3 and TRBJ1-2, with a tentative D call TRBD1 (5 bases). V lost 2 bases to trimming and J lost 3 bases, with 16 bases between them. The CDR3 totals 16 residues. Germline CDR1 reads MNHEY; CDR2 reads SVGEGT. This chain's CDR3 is CASSYELRGADYGYTF. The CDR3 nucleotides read TGTGCCAGCAGTTACGAATTGAGGGGCGCGGACTATGGCTACACCTTC.

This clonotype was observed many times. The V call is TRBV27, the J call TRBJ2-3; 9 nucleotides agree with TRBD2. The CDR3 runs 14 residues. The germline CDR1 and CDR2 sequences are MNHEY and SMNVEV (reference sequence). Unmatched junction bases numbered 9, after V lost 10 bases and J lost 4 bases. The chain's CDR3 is CATQSGGRSDTQYF. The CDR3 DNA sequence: TGTGCCACCCAGAGCGGGGGGAGGTCAGATACGCAGTATTTT.

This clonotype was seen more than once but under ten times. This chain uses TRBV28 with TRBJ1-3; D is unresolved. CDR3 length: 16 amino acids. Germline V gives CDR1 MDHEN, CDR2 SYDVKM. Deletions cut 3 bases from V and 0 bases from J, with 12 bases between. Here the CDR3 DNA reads TGTGCCAGCAGTTTCCAAAGCGGAGGCTCTGGAAACACCATATATTTT. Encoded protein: CASSFQSGGSGNTIYF.

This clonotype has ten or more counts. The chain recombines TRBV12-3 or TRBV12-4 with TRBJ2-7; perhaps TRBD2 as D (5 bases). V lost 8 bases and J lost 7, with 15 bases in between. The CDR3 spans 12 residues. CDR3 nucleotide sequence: TGTGCCAGCCGGGAACCCTTGGGGGAGCAGTACTTC. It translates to CASREPLGEQYF.

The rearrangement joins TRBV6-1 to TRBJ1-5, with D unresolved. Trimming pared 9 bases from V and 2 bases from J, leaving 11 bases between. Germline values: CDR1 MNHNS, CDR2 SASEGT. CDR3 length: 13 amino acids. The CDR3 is CASLSRGNQPQHF. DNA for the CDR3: TGTGCCAGTCTTAGTAGGGGCAATCAGCCCCAGCATTTT.

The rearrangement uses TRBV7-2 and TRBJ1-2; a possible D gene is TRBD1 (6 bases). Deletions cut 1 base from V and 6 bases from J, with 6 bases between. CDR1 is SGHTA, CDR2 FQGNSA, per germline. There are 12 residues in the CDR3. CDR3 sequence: CASSLGTDGYTF. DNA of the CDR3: TGTGCCAGCAGCTTAGGGACAGATGGCTACACCTTC.

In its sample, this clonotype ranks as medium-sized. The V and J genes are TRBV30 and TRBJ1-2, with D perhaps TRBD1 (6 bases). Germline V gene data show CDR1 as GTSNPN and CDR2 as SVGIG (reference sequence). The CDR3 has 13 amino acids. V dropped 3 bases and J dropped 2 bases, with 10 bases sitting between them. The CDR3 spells CAWSSTGNYGYTF. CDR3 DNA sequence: TGTGCCTGGAGCAGCACAGGGAACTATGGCTACACCTTC.

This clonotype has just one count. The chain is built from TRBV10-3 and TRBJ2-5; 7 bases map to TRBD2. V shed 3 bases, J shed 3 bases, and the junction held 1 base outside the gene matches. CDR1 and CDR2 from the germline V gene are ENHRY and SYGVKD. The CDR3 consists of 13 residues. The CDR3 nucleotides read TGTGCCATCAGTGATCGGGGGGAAGAGACCCAGTACTTC. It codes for CAISDRGEETQYF.

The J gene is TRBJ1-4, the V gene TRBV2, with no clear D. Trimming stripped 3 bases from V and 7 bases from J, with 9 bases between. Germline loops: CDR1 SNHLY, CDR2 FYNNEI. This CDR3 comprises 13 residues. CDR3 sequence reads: CASSDGAREKLFF. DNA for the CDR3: TGTGCCAGCAGTGATGGTGCCCGTGAAAAACTGTTTTTT.

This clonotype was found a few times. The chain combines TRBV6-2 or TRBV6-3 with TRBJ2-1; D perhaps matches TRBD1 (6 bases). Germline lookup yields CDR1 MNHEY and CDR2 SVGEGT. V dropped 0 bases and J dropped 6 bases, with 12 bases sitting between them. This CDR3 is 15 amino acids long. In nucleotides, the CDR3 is TGTGCCAGCAGTTACTCTCTAGGGGGTCCCAATGAGCAGTTCTTC. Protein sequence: CASSYSLGGPNEQFF.

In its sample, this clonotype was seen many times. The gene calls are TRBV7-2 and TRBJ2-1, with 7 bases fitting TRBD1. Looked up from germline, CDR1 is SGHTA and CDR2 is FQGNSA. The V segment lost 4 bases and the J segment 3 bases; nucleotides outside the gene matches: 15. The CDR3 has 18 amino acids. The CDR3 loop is CASSSFRDSRPDYNEQFF. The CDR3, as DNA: TGTGCCAGCAGCTCGTTTCGGGACAGTCGCCCGGACTACAATGAGCAGTTCTTC.

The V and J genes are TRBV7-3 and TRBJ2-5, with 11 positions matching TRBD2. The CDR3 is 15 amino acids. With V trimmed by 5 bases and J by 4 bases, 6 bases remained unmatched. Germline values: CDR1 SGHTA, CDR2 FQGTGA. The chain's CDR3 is CASSNLAGGLETQYF. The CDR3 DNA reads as TGTGCCAGCAGCAACCTAGCGGGGGGACTAGAGACCCAGTACTTC.

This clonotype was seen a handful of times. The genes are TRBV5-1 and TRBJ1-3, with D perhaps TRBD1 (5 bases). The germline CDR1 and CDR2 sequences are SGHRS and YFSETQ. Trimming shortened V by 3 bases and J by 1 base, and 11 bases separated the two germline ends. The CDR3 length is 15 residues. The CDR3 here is CASSSAGISGNTIYF. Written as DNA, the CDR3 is TGCGCCAGCAGCTCAGCAGGGATATCTGGAAACACCATATATTTT.